This T cell receptor (beta chain) was captured in a study of PD-1 blockade in mismatch repair-deficient tumors. Overall study context: Enrolled about 2012-2016, patients had progressing, pretreated mismatch repair-deficient cancers of approximately 13 types.

Produced via immunoSEQ multiplex PCR; TCRdb's table is partial and in-frame only. The data contain about 100,000 clones, 82% of them singletons. A few pembrolizumab responders had their TCRs sequenced. Specimen: peripheral blood, collected approximately 35 weeks after starting pembrolizumab. The receptor's source is an adult with mismatch repair-deficient cancer.

CDR3 residues: CASSQYGESPDTQYF. The CDR3 coding sequence is TGTGCCAGCAGCCAATATGGGGAAAGCCCGGATACGCAGTATTTT. The J gene is TRBJ2-3, the V gene TRBV11-3; no definite D call. Germline assignment: CDR1 SGHNT and CDR2 YENEEA. This CDR3 spans 15 amino acids. V was cut by 5 bases and J by 6 bases, with 18 bases left in between.